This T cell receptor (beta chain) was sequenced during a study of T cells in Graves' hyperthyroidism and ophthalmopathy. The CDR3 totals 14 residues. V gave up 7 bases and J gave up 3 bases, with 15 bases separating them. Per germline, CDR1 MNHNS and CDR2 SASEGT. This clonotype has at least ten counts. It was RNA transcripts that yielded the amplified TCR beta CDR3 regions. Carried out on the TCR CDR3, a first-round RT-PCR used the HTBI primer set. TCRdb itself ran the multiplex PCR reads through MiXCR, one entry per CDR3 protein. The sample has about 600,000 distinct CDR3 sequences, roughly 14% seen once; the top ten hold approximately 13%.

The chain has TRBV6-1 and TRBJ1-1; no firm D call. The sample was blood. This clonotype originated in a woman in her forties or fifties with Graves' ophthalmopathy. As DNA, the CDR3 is TGTGCCAGCAAACGCGGAGGGTTCGACACTGAAGCTTTCTTT. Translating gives CASKRGGFDTEAFF.